These 16 T cell receptor beta chains originate from one sample sequenced in a study of blood T cell repertoires in COVID-19. The protocol was immunoSEQ multiplex PCR, while the TCRdb copy is restricted to in-frame clones and leaves out a portion. This sample carries about 160,000 clones, over 70% of them seen once, and the ten largest clones take roughly 6%. Specimen: PBMCs or T cells enriched from blood (not recorded which). These receptors originate from a woman in her forties with acute COVID-19.

This chain joins TRBV16 and TRBJ1-1; D is uncertain. Germline CDR1 reads KGHSY; CDR2 reads FQNENV. Trimming cost V 0 bases and J 6 bases, with 5 bases left between them. This CDR3 spans 12 amino acids. The DNA for the CDR3 is TGTGCCAGCAGCCAATCCGGGGCTGAAGCTTTCTTT. This encodes CASSQSGAEAFF. The whole variable domain, filled in from reference TRBV16 and TRBJ1-1, reads GEEVAQTPKHLVRGEGQKAKLYCAPIKGHSYVFWYQQVLKNEFKFLISFQNENVFDETGMPKERFSAKCLPNSPCSLEIQATKLEDSAVYFCASSQSGAEAFFGQGTRLTVV.

This clone was seen just once. The chain has TRBV5-8 and TRBJ2-1; D is unclear. The V gene lost 4 bases and the J gene lost 10 bases, with 18 bases spanning the gap. CDR1 SGHTS and CDR2 YDEGEE come from the germline V gene. The CDR3 totals 14 residues. This CDR3 is CASSVDRLSREQFF. CDR3 nucleotides: TGTGCCAGCAGCGTTGATCGGCTATCGAGGGAGCAGTTCTTC.

This chain connects TRBV18 to TRBJ1-1, with TRBD1 as a possible D gene (5 bases). Looked up from germline, CDR1 is KGHSH and CDR2 is LQKENI. CDR3 length: 16 amino acids. The V end was cut by 0 bases, the J end by 6 bases, with 17 bases between. Here the CDR3 reads CASSPPIKAEGAEAFF. The CDR3 nucleotides are TGTGCCAGCTCACCACCAATTAAGGCTGAAGGGGCTGAAGCTTTCTTT.

This clone turned up a few times. The chain employs TRBV4-1 and TRBJ1-1; no firm D call. The germline V gene has CDR1 MGHRA and CDR2 YSYEKL. The ends were cut back, 2 bases at V and 5 bases at J, with 12 bases in the middle. This CDR3 contains 14 residues. This CDR3 is CASSQTGYSTEAFF. CDR3 DNA: TGCGCCAGCAGCCAAACGGGGTATTCAACTGAAGCTTTCTTT.

This chain joins TRBV3-1 (or the pseudogene TRBV3-2) and TRBJ2-5, with a possible D match to TRBD2 (6 bases). Trimming took off 4 bases at V and 5 bases at J, with 20 bases between the two ends. The CDR3 has 16 residues. The germline V gene has CDR1 LGHDT and CDR2 YNNKEL (reference sequence). The CDR3 nucleotides read TGTGCCAGCAGCCTCGGGACTCCAAGCTTAAGGGAGACCCAGTACTTC. Its translation: CASSLGTPSLRETQYF.

This chain connects TRBV10-3 to TRBJ2-1; TRBD1 might be the D (6 bases). Trimming took 10 bases from V and 6 from J, leaving 19 bases between them. The CDR3 length is 14 residues. The V gene's germline CDR1 is ENHRY and CDR2 SYGVKD. The CDR3 bases are TGTGCCAGCCACCCCGAGACAGGAATCAATGAGCAGTTCTTC. It encodes CASHPETGINEQFF.

This clone was seen a single time. V gene TRBV6-5 combines with J gene TRBJ1-2, with TRBD1 matching 8 bases. CDR1 MNHEY and CDR2 SVGAGI come from the germline V gene. With V trimmed by 5 bases and J by 8 bases, 10 bases remained unmatched. The CDR3 covers 14 residues. The CDR3 region is CASSRQGQGDGYTF. CDR3 in DNA: TGTGCCAGCAGTAGACAGGGGCAAGGGGACGGCTACACCTTC.

This chain joins TRBV5-6 and TRBJ1-2; D call uncertain. V gave up 7 bases and J gave up 3 bases, with 16 bases separating them. This CDR3 has 14 residues. Germline-derived CDR1 and CDR2 are SGHDT and YYEEEE. CDR3 bases: TGTGCCAGCTCCGAATTTGATCCGGACTATGGCTACACCTTC. This gives the protein CASSEFDPDYGYTF.

V and J are TRBV19 and TRBJ1-2, with D tentatively TRBD1 (5 bases). Germline lookup yields CDR1 LNHDA and CDR2 SQIVND (reference sequence). CDR3 size: 15 residues. Trimming shortened V by 3 bases and J by 3 bases, and 14 bases separated the two germline ends. The CDR3 spells CASSMGRVGDYGYTF. The DNA for the CDR3 is TGTGCCAGTAGTATGGGCAGGGTAGGTGACTATGGCTACACCTTC. Drawing the rest from reference TRBV19 and TRBJ1-2, the complete variable domain is DGGITQSPKYLFRKEGQNVTLSCEQNLNHDAMYWYRQDPGQGLRLIYYSQIVNDFQKGDIAEGYSVSREKKESFPLTVTSAQKNPTAFYLCASSMGRVGDYGYTFGSGTRLTVV.

The CDR3 spells CASIKQGNGYTF. CDR3 coding DNA: TGTGCCAGCATTAAACAGGGAAACGGCTACACCTTC. The rearrangement links TRBV28 to TRBJ1-2; TRBD1 is a possible D gene (6 bases). Germline lookup yields CDR1 MDHEN and CDR2 SYDVKM. V was pared by 7 bases and J by 8 bases, with 14 bases between. This CDR3 has 12 residues.

This chain uses TRBV19 with TRBJ2-7; 7 bases match TRBD1. The V gene end was trimmed by 5 bases and the J gene end by 2 bases; junction bases not matched to a gene: 6. Per the germline V gene, CDR1 is LNHDA and CDR2 is SQIVND (reference sequence). The length of the CDR3 is 14 residues. CDR3 coding DNA: TGTGCCAGTAGTGCCCGACAGGGAGCCTACGAGCAGTACTTC. Encoded protein: CASSARQGAYEQYF.

The genes are TRBV5-5 and TRBJ1-1; D may be TRBD1 (5 bases). CDR3 size: 13 residues. The germline V gene has CDR1 SGHKS and CDR2 YYEKEE (reference sequence). V lost 7 bases to trimming and J lost 0 bases, with 10 bases between them. The CDR3 DNA is TGTGCCAGCGGTACAGGAGTGAACACTGAAGCTTTCTTT. It yields the protein CASGTGVNTEAFF.

The J gene is TRBJ1-2, the V gene TRBV4-1, with TRBD1 identical over 9 bases. Trimming took 4 bases from V and 8 from J; bases not matched to a gene: 11. CDR3 length: 15 residues. Germline CDR1 is MGHRA and CDR2 is YSYEKL. CDR3 sequence (DNA): TGCGCCAGCAGCCCCATAGACAGGGGGTCTGAGGGCTACACCTTC. Translating it yields CASSPIDRGSEGYTF.

As regards this clone: Other DNA sequences within the sample encode an identical CDR3. This chain uses TRBV5-6 with TRBJ2-1; no clear D gene. The CDR3 covers 13 residues. The V end was cut by 0 bases, the J end by 4 bases, with 5 bases between. Looked up from germline, CDR1 is SGHDT and CDR2 is YYEEEE. Written as DNA, the CDR3 is TGTGCCAGCAGCTTGGGTCTTTACAATGAGCAGTTCTTC. It specifies CASSLGLYNEQFF.

This rearrangement joins TRBV4-1 to TRBJ2-1, with 7 bases matching TRBD2. Germline values: CDR1 MGHRA, CDR2 YSYEKL. CDR3 length: 17 residues. Trimming removed 4 bases from V and 1 base from J; junction bases left unmatched: 10. The chain's CDR3 is CASSRLTQAGSYNEQFF. The CDR3 bases are TGCGCCAGCAGCCGACTAACTCAAGCGGGGTCCTACAATGAGCAGTTCTTC.

The chain joins TRBV12-3 or TRBV12-4 to TRBJ1-2; 9 nucleotides line up with TRBD1. The CDR3 extends over 13 amino acids. The V segment lost 4 bases and the J segment 6 bases; nucleotides outside the gene matches: 3. The CDR3 here is CASSYTGGHGYTF. In DNA, the CDR3 is TGTGCCAGCAGTTACACAGGGGGCCATGGCTACACCTTC.